A selection of T cell receptor beta chains follows, all from one sample in a study of neoadjuvant anti-PD-1 for oral cavity cancer. This table comes from immunoSEQ multiplex PCR, and its TCRdb copy is limited to in-frame clones, with some not included. The profile covers just over 65,000 clones, with approximately 85% appearing a single time and approximately 3.6% taken by the ten largest. This sample comprised PBMCs, obtained after nivolumab (anti-PD-1) treatment. The receptor source for this set is a person aged 40 to 85 with oral cavity squamous cell carcinoma. CDR3s include the opening cysteine and the closing phenylalanine or tryptophan. The D gene is left open where the match is weak. Clone size is shown for a subset of rows, as once, few, many or a class of expanded clone.

V gene	J gene	clone size	D gene	CDR3 protein
TRBV6-1	TRBJ2-7	-	-	CASSTSNYGYEQYF
TRBV29-1	TRBJ2-7	-	TRBD1	CSVRQGATYEQYF
TRBV4-2	TRBJ2-2	-	TRBD2	CASSQDLKREGQDGELFF
TRBV11-2	TRBJ2-2	-	-	CASSLQVTGELFF
TRBV5-1	TRBJ2-3	-	TRBD2	CASSSRLAGLTDTQYF
TRBV11-2	TRBJ2-1	few	TRBD2	CASSLGLAGVPGNEQFF
TRBV2	TRBJ2-7	few	TRBD2	CASDWGLAGESEQYF
TRBV29-1	TRBJ1-5	-	-	CSVEGGEDQPQHF
TRBV30	TRBJ1-1	-	-	CAWMKQANTEAFF
TRBV7-9	TRBJ2-7	-	TRBD2	CASSPMGAGGDEQYF
TRBV19	TRBJ2-5	few	TRBD2	CASAGGSETQYF
TRBV6-5	TRBJ2-2	-	-	CASHGYTGELFF
TRBV6-5	TRBJ2-1	-	-	CASSFIAGQYNEQFF
TRBV11-2	TRBJ2-3	-	TRBD2	CASSLSAGVGEDTQYF
TRBV30	TRBJ2-7	-	TRBD1	CAWSVEGAREQYF
TRBV5-8	TRBJ1-1	-	-	CASSLRGLATEAFF